This TCR beta chain was obtained from a study of blood T cells in healthy people across ages. Comment on this clonotype: Antigen unknown.

Using a J-beta primer mix together with a sample-barcoded 5' primer, a second PCR was run for about 6 to 11 cycles. Every sample gave at least 3 million paired-end reads containing CDR3. A single record per CDR3 protein comes from TCRdb applying MiXCR to the 5' RACE reads. The sample has 1.5 million or so distinct CDR3 sequences, 35% to 45% seen once. Every sample yielded at least 6 million isolated PBMCs. Study outcomes and limitations: The CMV status of each donor remained undetermined, and this could have confounded shifts in expanded clonotypes. In long-lived donors, naive CD4+ cell counts and diversity exceeded those of aged donors.

The sequencing input was blood. The TCR was taken from a woman aged 18-30 years in good health.

CDR3 DNA: TGTGCCAGCAGTTTAAGGCAGCGGGGCTACACCTTC. Translating gives CASSLRQRGYTF. The J gene is TRBJ1-2, the V gene TRBV12-3 or TRBV12-4; D remains ambiguous. The V end lost 2 bases, the J end lost 8 bases, and 9 bases lay between the germline ends. CDR3 length: 12 residues.